Sequencing of this TCR beta chain was carried out in a study of blood T cell repertoires in COVID-19. Study information: COVID-19 samples, acute and convalescent, were from the United States, Italy and Spain.

The CDR3 contains 14 residues. Per germline, CDR1 LNHNV and CDR2 YYDKDF (reference sequence). With 1 base removed from V and 2 bases from J, the gap between germline ends came to 9 bases. This clone was observed a single time. Repertoires were generated with immunoSEQ multiplex PCR, while TCRdb's copy carries only in-frame clones and drops some. The sample has about 110,000 clones; 88% are singletons. The clonotype originates from a man aged 45-65 years with active or convalescent COVID-19. Material: peripheral blood. V usage is TRBV15 and J usage is TRBJ2-7; possibly TRBD2 for D (5 bases). Written as DNA, the CDR3 is TGTGCCACCAGCAGAGGGGTCGGGGCCTACGAGCAGTACTTC. This translates into CATSRGVGAYEQYF.